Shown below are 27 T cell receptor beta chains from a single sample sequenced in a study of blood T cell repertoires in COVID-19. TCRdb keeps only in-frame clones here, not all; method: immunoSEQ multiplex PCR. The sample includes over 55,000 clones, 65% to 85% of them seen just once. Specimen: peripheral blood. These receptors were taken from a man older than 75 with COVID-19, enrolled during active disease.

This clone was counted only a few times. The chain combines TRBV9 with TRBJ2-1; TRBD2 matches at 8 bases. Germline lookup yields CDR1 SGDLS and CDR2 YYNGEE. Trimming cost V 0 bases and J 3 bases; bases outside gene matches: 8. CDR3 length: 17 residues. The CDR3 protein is CASSVGPAGVDYNEQFF. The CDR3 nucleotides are TGTGCCAGCAGCGTAGGGCCAGCGGGAGTTGACTACAATGAGCAGTTCTTC.

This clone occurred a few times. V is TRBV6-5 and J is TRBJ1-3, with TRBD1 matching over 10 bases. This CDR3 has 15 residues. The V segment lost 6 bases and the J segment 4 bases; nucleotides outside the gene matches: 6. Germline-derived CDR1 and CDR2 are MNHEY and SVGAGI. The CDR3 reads CASSWGGQGGNTIYF. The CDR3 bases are TGTGCCAGCAGCTGGGGGGGACAGGGGGGAAACACCATATATTTT.

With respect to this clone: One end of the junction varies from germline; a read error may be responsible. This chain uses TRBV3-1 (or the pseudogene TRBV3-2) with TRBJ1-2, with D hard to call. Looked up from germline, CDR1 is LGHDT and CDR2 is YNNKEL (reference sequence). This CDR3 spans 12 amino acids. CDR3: CASREGLKDPDF. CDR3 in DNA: TGTGCCAGCAGGGAGGGTCTAAAGGATCCGGACTTC.

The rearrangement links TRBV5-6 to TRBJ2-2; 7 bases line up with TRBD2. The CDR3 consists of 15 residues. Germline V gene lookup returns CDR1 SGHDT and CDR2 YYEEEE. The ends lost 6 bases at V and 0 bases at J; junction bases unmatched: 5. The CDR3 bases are TGTGCCAGCATTCGGGGAGGGGCGAACACCGGGGAGCTGTTTTTT. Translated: CASIRGGANTGELFF.

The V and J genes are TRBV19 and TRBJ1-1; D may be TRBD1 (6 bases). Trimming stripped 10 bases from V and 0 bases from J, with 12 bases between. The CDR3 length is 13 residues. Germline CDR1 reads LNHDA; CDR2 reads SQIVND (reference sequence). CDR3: CATKDRLNTEAFF. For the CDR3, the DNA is TGTGCCACCAAGGACAGACTGAACACTGAAGCTTTCTTT.

Here the CDR3 DNA reads TGTGCCGCGGGGGAAGAATTCTACGAGCAGTACTTC. Translating it yields CAAGEEFYEQYF. V usage is TRBV7-9 and J usage is TRBJ2-7, with 7 bases that match TRBD2. V was pared by 11 bases and J by 3 bases, with 7 bases of the junction left unmatched. Germline-derived CDR1 and CDR2 are SEHNR and FQNEAQ (reference sequence). The CDR3 has 12 residues.

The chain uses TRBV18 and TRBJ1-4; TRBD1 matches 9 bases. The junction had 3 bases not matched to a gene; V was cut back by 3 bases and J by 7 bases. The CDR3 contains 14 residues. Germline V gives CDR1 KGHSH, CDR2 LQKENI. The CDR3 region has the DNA TGTGCCAGCTCACCGGACAGGGGACGTGAAAAACTGTTTTTT. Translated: CASSPDRGREKLFF.

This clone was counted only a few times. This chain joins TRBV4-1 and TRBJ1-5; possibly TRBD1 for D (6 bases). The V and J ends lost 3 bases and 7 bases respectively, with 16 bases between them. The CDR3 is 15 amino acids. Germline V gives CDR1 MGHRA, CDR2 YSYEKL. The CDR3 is CASSQGIGQKQPQHF. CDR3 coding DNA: TGCGCCAGCAGCCAGGGGATTGGACAGAAACAGCCCCAGCATTTT.

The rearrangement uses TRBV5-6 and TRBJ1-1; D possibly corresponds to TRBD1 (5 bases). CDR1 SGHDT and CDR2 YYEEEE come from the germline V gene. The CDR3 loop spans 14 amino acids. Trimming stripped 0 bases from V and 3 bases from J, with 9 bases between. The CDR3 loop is CASSLDPRDTEAFF. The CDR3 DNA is TGTGCCAGCAGCTTGGACCCCAGGGACACTGAAGCTTTCTTT. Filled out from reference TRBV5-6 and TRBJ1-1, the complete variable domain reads DAGVTQSPTHLIKTRGQQVTLRCSPKSGHDTVSWYQQALGQGPQFIFQYYEEEERQRGNFPDRFSGHQFPNYSSELNVNALLLGDSALYLCASSLDPRDTEAFFGQGTRLTVV.

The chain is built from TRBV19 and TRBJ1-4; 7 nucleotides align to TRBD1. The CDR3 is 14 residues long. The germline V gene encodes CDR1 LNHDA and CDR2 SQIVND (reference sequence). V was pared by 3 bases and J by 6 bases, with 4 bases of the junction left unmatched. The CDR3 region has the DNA TGTGCCAGTAGTATCCCAGGGGGGTATGAAAAACTGTTTTTT. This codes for CASSIPGGYEKLFF.

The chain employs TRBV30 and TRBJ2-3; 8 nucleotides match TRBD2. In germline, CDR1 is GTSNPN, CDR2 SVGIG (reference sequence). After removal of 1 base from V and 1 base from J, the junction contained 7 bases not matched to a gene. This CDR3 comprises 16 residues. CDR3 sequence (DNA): TGTGCCTGGAGTGCCGATTCGACTAGCGGCACAGATACGCAGTATTTT. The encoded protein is CAWSADSTSGTDTQYF. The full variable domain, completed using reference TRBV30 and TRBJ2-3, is SQTIHQWPATLVQPVGSPLSLECTVEGTSNPNLYWYRQAAGRGLQLLFYSVGIGQISSEVPQNLSASRPQDRQFILSSKKLLLSDSGFYLCAWSADSTSGTDTQYFGPGTRLTVL.

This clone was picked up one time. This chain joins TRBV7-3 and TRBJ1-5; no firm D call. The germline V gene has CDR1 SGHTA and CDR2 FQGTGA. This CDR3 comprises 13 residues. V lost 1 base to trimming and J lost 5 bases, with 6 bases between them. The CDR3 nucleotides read TGTGCCAGCAGCTTAATGAGGGATCAGCCCCAGCATTTT. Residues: CASSLMRDQPQHF.

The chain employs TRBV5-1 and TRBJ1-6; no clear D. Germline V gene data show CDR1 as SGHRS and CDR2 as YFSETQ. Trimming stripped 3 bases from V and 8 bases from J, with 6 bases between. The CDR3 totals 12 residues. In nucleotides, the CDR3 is TGCGCCAGCAGCTCAACAGATTCACCCCTCCACTTT. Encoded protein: CASSSTDSPLHF.

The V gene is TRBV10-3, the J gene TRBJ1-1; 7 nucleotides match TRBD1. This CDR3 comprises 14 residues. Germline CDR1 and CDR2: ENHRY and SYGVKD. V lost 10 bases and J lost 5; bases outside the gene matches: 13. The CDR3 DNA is TGTGCCACTGAGACAGGGAGAATGTTTACTGAAGCTTTCTTT. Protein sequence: CATETGRMFTEAFF.

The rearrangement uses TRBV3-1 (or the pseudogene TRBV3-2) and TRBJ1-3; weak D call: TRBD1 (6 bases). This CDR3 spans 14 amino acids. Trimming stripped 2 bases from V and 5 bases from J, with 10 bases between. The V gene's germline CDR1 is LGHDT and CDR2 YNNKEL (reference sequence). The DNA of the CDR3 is TGTGCCAGCAGCCAATGGGGGCGGAGAAACACCATATATTTT. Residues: CASSQWGRRNTIYF.

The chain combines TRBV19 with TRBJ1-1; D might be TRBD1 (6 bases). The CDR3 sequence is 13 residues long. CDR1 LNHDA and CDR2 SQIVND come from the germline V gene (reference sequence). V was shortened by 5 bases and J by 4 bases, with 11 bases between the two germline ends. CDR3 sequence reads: CASSQGRFTEAFF. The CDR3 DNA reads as TGTGCCAGTAGTCAGGGGCGCTTCACTGAAGCTTTCTTT.

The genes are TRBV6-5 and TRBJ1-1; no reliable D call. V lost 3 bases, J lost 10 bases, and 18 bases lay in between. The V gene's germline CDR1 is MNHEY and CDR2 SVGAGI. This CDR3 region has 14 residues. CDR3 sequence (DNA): TGTGCCAGCAGTTATCAAGGTGGAGGGCGGGGAGCTTTCTTT. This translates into CASSYQGGGRGAFF.

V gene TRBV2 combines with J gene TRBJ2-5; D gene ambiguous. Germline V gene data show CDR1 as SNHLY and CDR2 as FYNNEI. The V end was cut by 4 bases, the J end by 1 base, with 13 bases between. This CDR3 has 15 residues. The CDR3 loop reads CASSVILGFQETQYF. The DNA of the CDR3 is TGTGCCAGCAGTGTGATTTTGGGCTTCCAAGAGACCCAGTACTTC.

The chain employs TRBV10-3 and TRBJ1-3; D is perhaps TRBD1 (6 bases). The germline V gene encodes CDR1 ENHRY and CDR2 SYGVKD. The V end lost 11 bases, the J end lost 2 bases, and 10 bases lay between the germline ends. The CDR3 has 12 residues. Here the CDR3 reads CASQGTGNTIYF. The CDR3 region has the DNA TGTGCCTCACAGGGAACTGGAAACACCATATATTTT.

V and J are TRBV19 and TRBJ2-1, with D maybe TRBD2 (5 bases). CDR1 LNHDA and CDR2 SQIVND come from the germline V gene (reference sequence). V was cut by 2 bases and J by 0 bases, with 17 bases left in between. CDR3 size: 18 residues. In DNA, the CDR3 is TGTGCCAGTAGTATATTAACGGGGTCAACCCACTCCTACAATGAGCAGTTCTTC. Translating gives CASSILTGSTHSYNEQFF. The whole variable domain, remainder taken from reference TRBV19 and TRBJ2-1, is DGGITQSPKYLFRKEGQNVTLSCEQNLNHDAMYWYRQDPGQGLRLIYYSQIVNDFQKGDIAEGYSVSREKKESFPLTVTSAQKNPTAFYLCASSILTGSTHSYNEQFFGPGTRLTVL.

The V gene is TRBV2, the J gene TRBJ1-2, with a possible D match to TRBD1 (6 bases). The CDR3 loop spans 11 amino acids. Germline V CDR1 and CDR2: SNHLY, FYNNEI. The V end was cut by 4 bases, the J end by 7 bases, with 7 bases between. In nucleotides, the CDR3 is TGTGCCAGCAGTGGCAGGGGTGGCTACACCTTC. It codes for CASSGRGGYTF.

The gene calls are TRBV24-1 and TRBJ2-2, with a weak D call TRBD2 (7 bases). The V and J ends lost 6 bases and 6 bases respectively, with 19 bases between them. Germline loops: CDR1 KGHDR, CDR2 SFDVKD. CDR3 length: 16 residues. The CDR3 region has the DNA TGTGCCACCAGTCCCCACAGGGAGGGATTCGCCGGGGAGCTGTTTTTT. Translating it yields CATSPHREGFAGELFF.

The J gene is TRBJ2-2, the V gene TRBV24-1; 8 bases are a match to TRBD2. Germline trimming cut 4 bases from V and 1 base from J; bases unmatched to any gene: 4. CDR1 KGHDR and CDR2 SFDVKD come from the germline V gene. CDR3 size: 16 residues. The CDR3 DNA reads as TGTGCCACCAGTGACCCGGGGGGGGAGAACACCGGGGAGCTGTTTTTT. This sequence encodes CATSDPGGENTGELFF.

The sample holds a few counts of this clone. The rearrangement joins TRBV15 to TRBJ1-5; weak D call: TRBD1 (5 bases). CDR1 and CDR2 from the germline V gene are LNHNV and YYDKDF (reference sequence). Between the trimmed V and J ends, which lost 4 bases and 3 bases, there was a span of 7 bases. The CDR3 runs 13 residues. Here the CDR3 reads CATSTTDNQPQHF. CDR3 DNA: TGTGCCACCAGCACGACAGACAATCAGCCCCAGCATTTT.

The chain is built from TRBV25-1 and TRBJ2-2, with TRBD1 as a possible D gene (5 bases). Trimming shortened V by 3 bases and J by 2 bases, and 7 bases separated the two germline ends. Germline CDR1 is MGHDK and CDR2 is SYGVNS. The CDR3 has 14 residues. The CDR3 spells CASSDRANTGELFF. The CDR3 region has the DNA TGTGCCAGCAGTGACAGGGCCAACACCGGGGAGCTGTTTTTT.

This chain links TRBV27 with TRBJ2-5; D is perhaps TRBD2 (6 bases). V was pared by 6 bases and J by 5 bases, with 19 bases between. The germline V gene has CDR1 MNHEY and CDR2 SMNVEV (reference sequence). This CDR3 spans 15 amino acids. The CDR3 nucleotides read TGTGCCAGCAGGGGGACTCCTCTGTTCAAGGAGACCCAGTACTTC. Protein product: CASRGTPLFKETQYF.

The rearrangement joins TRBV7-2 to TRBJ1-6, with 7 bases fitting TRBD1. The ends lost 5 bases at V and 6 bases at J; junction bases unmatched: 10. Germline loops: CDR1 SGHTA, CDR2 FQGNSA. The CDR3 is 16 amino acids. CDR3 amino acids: CASSPDRPIGNSPLHF. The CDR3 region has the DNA TGTGCCAGCAGCCCGGACAGGCCTATCGGTAATTCACCCCTCCACTTT.